One sample yielded the 6 T cell receptor beta chains listed below, sequenced in a study of blood T cell repertoires in COVID-19 (dated by TCRdb to the early 2020s). The method was the immunoSEQ multiplex PCR assay. This immuneACCESS table, as held by TCRdb, lists in-frame sequences with V and J called but not all clones. Of the missing ones, under half trace to an unresolved V gene in checked studies; the others have no known cause. Recorded for this sample are approximately 100,000 clones; 70% to 90% of them occurred a single time. In total, the top ten clones hold 2.1% of the sample. Sequencing input: peripheral blood. The receptors shown here come from a human donor in a cohort sampled during active COVID-19.

V gene TRBV9 combines with J gene TRBJ2-7; the match to TRBD2 covers 8 bases. This CDR3 comprises 12 residues. V gave up 3 bases and J gave up 6 bases; unmatched junction bases: 2. Germline CDR1 and CDR2: SGDLS and YYNGEE. This chain's CDR3 is CASSGTSLEQYF. Written as DNA, the CDR3 is TGTGCCAGCAGCGGGACTAGCCTCGAGCAGTACTTC.

A few counts support this clone. This chain links TRBV13 with TRBJ1-2, with D uncertain. This CDR3 has 13 residues. CDR1 and CDR2 (germline): PRHDT, FYEKMQ (reference sequence). V shed 4 bases and J shed 7 bases, with 13 bases lying between them. The CDR3: CASSSLDRGGYTF. As DNA, the CDR3 is TGTGCCAGCAGCTCCCTTGATCGGGGTGGCTACACCTTC.

The rearrangement links TRBV7-3 to TRBJ2-2; TRBD1 is a possible D gene (6 bases). Trimming pared 2 bases from V and 5 bases from J, leaving 9 bases between. Germline CDR1 is SGHTA and CDR2 is FQGTGA. CDR3 length: 14 residues. This CDR3 reads CASSLQGWTGELFF. The DNA for the CDR3 is TGTGCCAGCAGCTTACAGGGGTGGACCGGGGAGCTGTTTTTT.

The V and J genes are TRBV5-5 and TRBJ2-1, with TRBD2 identical over 8 bases. Looked up from germline, CDR1 is SGHKS and CDR2 is YYEKEE (reference sequence). V lost 1 base to trimming and J lost 4 bases; unmatched junction nucleotides: 7. The CDR3 is 16 residues long. CDR3 sequence: CASSLSSGSWYNEQFF. CDR3 sequence (DNA): TGTGCCAGCAGCTTGTCCAGCGGGAGTTGGTACAATGAGCAGTTCTTC.

This clone occurred once. The chain has TRBV12-5 and TRBJ1-2, with D perhaps matching TRBD1 (6 bases). The CDR3 is made up of 13 amino acids. Trimming left V 7 bases short and J 8 bases short, with 17 bases between. From germline, CDR1 is LGHNT and CDR2 FRNRAP. The CDR3 region has the DNA TGTGCTAGTGCCACGGACGGTACAGGGGGCTACACCTTC. Protein sequence: CASATDGTGGYTF.

The chain combines TRBV5-1 with TRBJ2-3; 7 bases match TRBD1. The CDR3 is 14 amino acids. Germline CDR1 and CDR2: SGHRS and YFSETQ. After removal of 4 bases from V and 2 bases from J, the junction contained 4 bases not matched to a gene. CDR3 DNA: TGCGCCAGCAGCCAGGGGGACCTCACAGATACGCAGTATTTT. Encoded protein: CASSQGDLTDTQYF. The full variable domain, in which reference TRBV5-1 and TRBJ2-3 provide the parts outside the CDR3, is KAGVTQTPRYLIKTRGQQVTLSCSPISGHRSVSWYQQTPGQGLQFLFEYFSETQRNKGNFPGRFSGRQFSNSRSEMNVSTLELGDSALYLCASSQGDLTDTQYFGPGTRLTVL.